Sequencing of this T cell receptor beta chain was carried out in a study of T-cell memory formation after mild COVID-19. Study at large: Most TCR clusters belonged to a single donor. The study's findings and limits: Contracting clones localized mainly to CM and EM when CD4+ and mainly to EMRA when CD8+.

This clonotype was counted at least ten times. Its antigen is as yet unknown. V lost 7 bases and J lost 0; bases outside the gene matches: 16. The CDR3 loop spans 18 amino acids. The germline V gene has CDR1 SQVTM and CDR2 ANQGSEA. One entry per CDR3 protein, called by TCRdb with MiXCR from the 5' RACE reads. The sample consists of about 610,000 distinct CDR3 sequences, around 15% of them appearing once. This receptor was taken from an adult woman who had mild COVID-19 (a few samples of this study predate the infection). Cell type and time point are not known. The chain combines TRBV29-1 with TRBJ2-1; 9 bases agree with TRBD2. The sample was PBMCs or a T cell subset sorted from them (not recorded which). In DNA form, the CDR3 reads TGCAGCGCTCGGCGGGCGGGAGGGAGCCCCAGCTCCTACAATGAGCAGTTCTTC. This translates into CSARRAGGSPSSYNEQFF.